This T cell receptor beta chain was found in a study of blood T cell repertoires in COVID-19. Study background: Acute and convalescent COVID-19 specimens originated in the United States, Italy and Spain. The analysed material was cDNA or gDNA that came from T cells, B-cell-depleted T cells, or PBMCs.

There are 12 residues in the CDR3. V lost 2 bases and J lost 3, with 7 bases in between. Germline V lookup: CDR1 GTSNPN, CDR2 SVGIG (reference sequence). Under the authors' procedure: Reference gene primer amplification gave estimated nucleated cell counts. TCRdb's table, derived via immunoSEQ multiplex PCR, lists solely in-frame clones and lacks some. V, J and clone size are those of that table, while D and trimming were read from the DNA. The sample has 130,000 or so clones; 75% to 90% are singletons. The specimen sequenced was peripheral blood. The TCR comes from a man aged 40-49 years with acute or convalescent COVID-19. The chain has TRBV30 and TRBJ2-5, with TRBD2 as a possible D gene (5 bases). The CDR3 here is CAWSRREETQYF. The CDR3 nucleotides read TGTGCCTGGAGTCGGCGGGAAGAGACCCAGTACTTC.